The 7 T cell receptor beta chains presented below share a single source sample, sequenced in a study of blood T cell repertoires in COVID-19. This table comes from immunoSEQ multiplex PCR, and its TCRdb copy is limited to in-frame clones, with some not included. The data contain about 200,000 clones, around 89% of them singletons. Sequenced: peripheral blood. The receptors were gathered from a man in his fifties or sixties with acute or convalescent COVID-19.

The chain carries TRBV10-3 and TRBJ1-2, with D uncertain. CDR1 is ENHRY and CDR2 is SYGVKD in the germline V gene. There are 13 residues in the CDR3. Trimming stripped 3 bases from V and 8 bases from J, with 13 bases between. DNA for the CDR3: TGTGCCATCAGTGAAGAACAGAGGGCGGGCTACACCTTC. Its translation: CAISEEQRAGYTF.

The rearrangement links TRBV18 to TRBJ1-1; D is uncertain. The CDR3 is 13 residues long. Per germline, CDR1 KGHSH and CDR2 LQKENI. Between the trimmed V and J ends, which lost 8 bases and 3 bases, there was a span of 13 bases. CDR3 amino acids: CASHQTGDTEAFF. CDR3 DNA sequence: TGTGCCAGCCACCAGACCGGGGACACTGAAGCTTTCTTT.

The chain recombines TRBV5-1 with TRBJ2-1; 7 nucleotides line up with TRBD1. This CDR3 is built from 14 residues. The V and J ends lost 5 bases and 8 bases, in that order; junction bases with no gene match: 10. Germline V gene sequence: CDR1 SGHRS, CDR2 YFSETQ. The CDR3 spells CASREDRVRDEQFF. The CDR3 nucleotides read TGCGCCAGCAGGGAAGACAGGGTGAGGGATGAGCAGTTCTTC.

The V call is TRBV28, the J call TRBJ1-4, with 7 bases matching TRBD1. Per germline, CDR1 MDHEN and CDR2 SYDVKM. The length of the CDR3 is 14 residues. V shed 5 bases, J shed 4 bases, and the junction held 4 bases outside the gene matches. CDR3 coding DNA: TGTGCCAGCAGTCCGGCAGGGGGTAATGAAAAACTGTTTTTT. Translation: CASSPAGGNEKLFF.

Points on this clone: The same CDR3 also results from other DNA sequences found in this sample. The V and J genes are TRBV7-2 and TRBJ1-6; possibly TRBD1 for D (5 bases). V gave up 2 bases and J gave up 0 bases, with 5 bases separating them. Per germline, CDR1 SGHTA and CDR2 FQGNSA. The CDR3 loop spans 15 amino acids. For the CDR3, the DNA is TGTGCCAGCAGCTTACAGGGCTCCTATAATTCACCCCTCCACTTT. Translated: CASSLQGSYNSPLHF.

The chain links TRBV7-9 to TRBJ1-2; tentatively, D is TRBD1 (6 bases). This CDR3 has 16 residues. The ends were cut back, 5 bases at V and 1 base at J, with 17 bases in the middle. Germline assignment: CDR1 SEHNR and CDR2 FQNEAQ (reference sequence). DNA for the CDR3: TGTGCCAGCAGCGAAGGGGGGGCAAACCTTAACTATGGCTACACCTTC. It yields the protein CASSEGGANLNYGYTF. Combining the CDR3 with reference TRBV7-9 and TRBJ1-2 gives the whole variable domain DTGVSQNPRHKITKRGQNVTFRCDPISEHNRLYWYRQTLGQGPEFLTYFQNEAQLEKSRLLSDRFSAERPKGSFSTLEIQRTEQGDSAMYLCASSEGGANLNYGYTFGSGTRLTVV.

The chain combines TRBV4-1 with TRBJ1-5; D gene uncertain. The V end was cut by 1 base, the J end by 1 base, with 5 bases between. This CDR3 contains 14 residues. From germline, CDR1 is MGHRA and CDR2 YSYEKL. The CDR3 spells CASSQGPSNQPQHF. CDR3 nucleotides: TGCGCCAGCAGCCAAGGTCCGAGCAATCAGCCCCAGCATTTT.